The 14 T cell receptor beta chains below all came from one sample that was sequenced in a study of blood T cell repertoires in COVID-19. Measured with immunoSEQ multiplex PCR; TCRdb has only the in-frame clones, and not every one. Of about 170,000 clones in the sample, 80% to 90% are singletons; the top ten hold more than 7.5%. The sample consisted of peripheral blood. The receptors were sampled from a man aged 35 to 55 who had recovered from COVID-19.

The V and J genes are TRBV5-1 and TRBJ2-1; TRBD2 matches 15 bases. The CDR3 runs to 20 residues. Germline CDR1 and CDR2: SGHRS and YFSETQ. J gave up 1 base and V 4 bases, and 12 bases lay outside the gene matches. DNA for the CDR3: TGCGCCAGCAGCCCTGGGACTAGCGGGAGGAGATACCTTTCCTACAATGAGCAGTTCTTC. Translation: CASSPGTSGRRYLSYNEQFF.

The chain is built from TRBV7-3 and TRBJ2-5; perhaps TRBD1 as D (6 bases). The germline V gene has CDR1 SGHTA and CDR2 FQGTGA. Trimming left V 2 bases short and J 4 bases short, with 17 bases between. The CDR3 consists of 16 residues. The chain's CDR3 is CASSLQASGAPETQYF. Here the CDR3 DNA reads TGTGCCAGCAGCTTACAGGCGTCAGGGGCCCCAGAGACCCAGTACTTC.

The V call is TRBV6-6, the J call TRBJ2-5, with 8 bases identical to TRBD2. The V gene's germline CDR1 is MNHNY and CDR2 SVGAGI (reference sequence). Germline trimming cut 4 bases from V and 2 bases from J; bases unmatched to any gene: 9. This CDR3 is 16 amino acids long. CDR3 nucleotide sequence: TGTGCCAGCAGTTCTCGCGGCGGGGGGAGACAAGAGACCCAGTACTTC. Encoded protein: CASSSRGGGRQETQYF.

The chain is built from TRBV9 and TRBJ2-5; tentative D call: TRBD1 (6 bases). The CDR3 runs 15 residues. Trimming pared 1 base from V and 5 bases from J, leaving 15 bases between. Germline V gene sequence: CDR1 SGDLS, CDR2 YYNGEE. The CDR3 here is CASSVSPGDGETQYF. For the CDR3, the DNA is TGTGCCAGCAGCGTATCTCCAGGGGATGGGGAGACCCAGTACTTC.

The V gene is TRBV7-9, the J gene TRBJ1-1; a possible D gene is TRBD1 (6 bases). Germline assignment: CDR1 SEHNR and CDR2 FQNEAQ (reference sequence). This CDR3 has 15 amino acids. Trimming took 5 bases from V and 1 from J, leaving 14 bases between them. The CDR3 bases are TGTGCCAGCAGCCGGGACACACTGACGAACACTGAAGCTTTCTTT. It codes for CASSRDTLTNTEAFF.

This chain links TRBV2 with TRBJ1-6, with unresolved D. Trimming took off 0 bases at V and 9 bases at J, with 9 bases between the two ends. The CDR3 loop spans 14 amino acids. The germline CDR1 and CDR2 sequences are SNHLY and FYNNEI. CDR3 nucleotide sequence: TGTGCCAGCAGTGAAGCGAGTCCTCGTTCACCCCTCCACTTT. Translation gives CASSEASPRSPLHF.

This clone is medium-sized (0.01 to 0.1%) by share. This chain uses TRBV6-2 or TRBV6-3 with TRBJ2-3, with 9 bases identical to TRBD2. CDR1 is MNHEY, CDR2 SVGEGT, per germline. V dropped 4 bases and J dropped 1; count of bases not matched to a gene: 0. The CDR3 extends over 14 amino acids. The CDR3 protein is CASSLAGGTDTQYF. The CDR3 DNA follows: TGTGCCAGCAGTTTAGCGGGGGGCACAGATACGCAGTATTTT.

CDR3 region: CASSRRLAGGWDTQYF. The CDR3 DNA reads TGTGCCAGTAGTAGACGACTAGCGGGGGGCTGGGATACGCAGTATTTT. The genes are TRBV19 and TRBJ2-3; 13 nucleotides align to TRBD2. CDR3 length: 16 residues. V lost 4 bases to trimming and J lost 6 bases; unmatched junction nucleotides: 7. From germline, CDR1 is LNHDA and CDR2 SQIVND (reference sequence).

Concerning this clone: The sample carries other DNA sequences with the same CDR3. The chain employs TRBV5-1 and TRBJ1-1; D is ambiguous. Germline CDR1 reads SGHRS; CDR2 reads YFSETQ. Trimming cost V 4 bases and J 1 base, with 8 bases left between them. The CDR3 is 13 residues long. CDR3 sequence reads: CASSEGSNTEAFF. CDR3 DNA: TGCGCCAGCAGCGAGGGATCGAACACTGAAGCTTTCTTT.

The table lists this clone with a count of one. The chain is built from TRBV2 and TRBJ1-2, with TRBD1 as a possible D gene (5 bases). The length of the CDR3 is 14 residues. The germline gives CDR1 SNHLY, CDR2 FYNNEI. V dropped 10 bases and J dropped 2 bases, with 17 bases sitting between them. CDR3 amino acids: CATLAGLSNYGYTF. CDR3 nucleotides: TGTGCCACCCTGGCGGGGCTTTCGAACTATGGCTACACCTTC. The entire variable domain, with the rest obtained from reference TRBV2 and TRBJ1-2, is as follows: EPEVTQTPSHQVTQMGQEVILRCVPISNHLYFYWYRQILGQKVEFLVSFYNNEISEKSEIFDDQFSVERPDGSNFTLKIRSTKLEDSAMYFCATLAGLSNYGYTFGSGTRLTVV.

The chain joins TRBV15 to TRBJ2-2; tentatively, D is TRBD2 (7 bases). This CDR3 region has 17 residues. Germline CDR1 reads LNHNV; CDR2 reads YYDKDF (reference sequence). The germline V and J ends were trimmed by 5 bases and 2 bases, with 18 bases remaining between them. CDR3 sequence reads: CATSDHGGTTNTGELFF. The DNA for the CDR3 is TGTGCCACCAGCGATCACGGGGGGACAACAAACACCGGGGAGCTGTTTTTT.

The V gene is TRBV7-2, the J gene TRBJ1-5; 7 bases match TRBD1. The CDR3 covers 13 residues. Per the germline V gene, CDR1 is SGHTA and CDR2 is FQGNSA. V dropped 5 bases and J dropped 11; count of bases not matched to a gene: 9. The CDR3 reads CASSATGPPSQHF. The CDR3 bases are TGTGCCAGCAGCGCGACAGGGCCCCCCTCCCAGCATTTT.

The rearrangement uses TRBV18 and TRBJ2-2; D might be TRBD1 (5 bases). Trimming cost V 3 bases and J 0 bases, with 8 bases left between them. Germline V CDR1 and CDR2: KGHSH, LQKENI. The CDR3 runs to 15 residues. The CDR3 sequence is CASSPRTSNTGELFF. CDR3 bases: TGTGCCAGCTCACCTAGGACATCGAACACCGGGGAGCTGTTTTTT.

Remarks on this clone: Within the sample, other DNA sequences also encode this same CDR3. This chain links TRBV29-1 with TRBJ2-3; TRBD2 matches 8 bases. The germline CDR1 and CDR2 sequences are SQVTM and ANQGSEA. This CDR3 has 13 residues. Losses at the gene ends were 4 bases for V and 2 bases for J; bases not matched to a gene: 2. The CDR3 DNA reads as TGCAGCGTTGTCGGGGGGGCCACAGATACGCAGTATTTT. Encoded protein: CSVVGGATDTQYF.